This TCR beta chain was profiled in a study of CXCR3-negative and CXCR3-positive naive CD8 T cells. Carrying UMI labels, the TRB cDNA libraries were prepared through 5' RACE. TCRdb re-called the 5' RACE reads, yielding one record per CDR3 amino acid sequence without DNA. This sample's table reports about 89,000 distinct CDR3 sequences. This CDR3 spans 14 amino acids. Germline CDR1 SGHDN, CDR2 FVKESK. Investigators sorted each CD8+ T cell subset in triplicate, taking under 350,000 cells each time. CD45RO-CCR7+CD27+CD95- marked naive CD8+ T cells. A word on this clonotype: The antigen is undetermined.

Findings and limits, study-wide: Memory CD8+ T cell repertoires were far less diverse than both naive subsets. Higher TRB CDR3 hydrophobicity marked CXCR3-positive naive cells relative to CXCR3-negative naive cells.

Sequencing input: naive CXCR3+ CD8+ T cells from blood. Noted subset: CD45RO-CCR7+CD27+CD95- naive CD8+ T cells expressing CXCR3 (TNR3+). This clonotype was obtained from a human donor in good health. Some clones in this sample may be carry-over from other donors' samples. V is TRBV14 and J is TRBJ2-1; TCRdb returns TRBD1, unconfirmable since there is no DNA. CDR3: CASSHQLVRDEQFF.